This TCR beta chain was observed in a study of Graves' ophthalmopathy and Graves' hyperthyroidism. Study at large: Researchers obtained peripheral blood at initial diagnosis, before any treatment had begun.

Pregnancy or lactation, uncontrolled infections and other autoimmune diseases were grounds for excluding patients. Clinical symptoms, serum thyroxine, TRAb, thyroid ultrasound and orbital computed tomography were relied on for diagnosis. The CDR3 runs to 16 residues. Looked up from germline, CDR1 is MNHEY and CDR2 is SMNVEV (reference sequence). TCR beta CDR3 amplification used RNA transcripts. An opening RT-PCR round employed HTBI primers and preceded a second-round multiplex PCR. TCRdb reprocessed the multiplex PCR reads with MiXCR, giving one entry per CDR3 protein. The data hold about 370,000 distinct CDR3 sequences, with around 20% observed a single time. Regarding this clonotype: A much larger clone lies a single base off, so this may be a read error.

Sequencing was carried out using peripheral blood. This TCR came from a woman between 18 and 29 years old with Graves' ophthalmopathy. The V and J genes are TRBV27 and TRBJ1-3; no reliable D call. CDR3 sequence: CASSPRTDVSGNIIYF. CDR3 DNA sequence: TGTGCCAGCAGTCCAAGGACGGACGTCTCTGGAAACATCATATATTTT.